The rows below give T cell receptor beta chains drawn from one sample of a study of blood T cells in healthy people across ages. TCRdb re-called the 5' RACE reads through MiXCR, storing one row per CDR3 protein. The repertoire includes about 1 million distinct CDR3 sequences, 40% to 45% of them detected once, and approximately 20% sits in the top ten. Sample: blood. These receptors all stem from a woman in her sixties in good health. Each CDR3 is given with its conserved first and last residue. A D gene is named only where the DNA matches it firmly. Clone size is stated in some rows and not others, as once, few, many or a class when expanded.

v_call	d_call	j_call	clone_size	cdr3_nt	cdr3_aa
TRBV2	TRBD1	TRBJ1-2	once	TGTGCCAGCAGACGGGACAGGGGTGTATTCGACTATGGCTACACCTTC	CASRRDRGVFDYGYTF
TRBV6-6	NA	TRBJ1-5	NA	TGTGCCAGCAGGGCCGGAGGAGCTAGCAATCAGCCCCAGCATTTT	CASRAGGASNQPQHF
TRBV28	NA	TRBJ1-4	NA	TGTGCCAGCAGCTCCGCAGGACTTGGGTCTGAAAAACTGTTTTTT	CASSSAGLGSEKLFF
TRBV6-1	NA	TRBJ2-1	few	TGTGCCAGCAGTGGTATGGGGGGGGCATCCTACAATGAGCAGTTCTTC	CASSGMGGASYNEQFF
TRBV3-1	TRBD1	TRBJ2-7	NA	TGTGCCAGCAGCCCCGAGTGGGGACAGTCCTACGAGCAGTACTTC	CASSPEWGQSYEQYF
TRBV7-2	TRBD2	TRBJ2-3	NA	TGTGCCAGCAGCTCGTTAGCGGGGGTAGTAACAGGTACGCAGTATTTT	CASSSLAGVVTGTQYF
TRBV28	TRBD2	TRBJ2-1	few	TGTGCCAGCAGTTCTCCTCGACTAGCGATCTACAATGAGCAGTTCTTC	CASSSPRLAIYNEQFF
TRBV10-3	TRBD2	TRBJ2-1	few	TGTGCCATCGGGGCCCACGAGCTAGCGGGTGACAATGAGCAGTTCTTC	CAIGAHELAGDNEQFF
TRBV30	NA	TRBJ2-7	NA	TGTGCCTGGAGTACTTTGGGGGACTACGAGCAGTACTTC	CAWSTLGDYEQYF
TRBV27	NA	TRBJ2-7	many	TGTGCCAGCAGGAGGGGGGCCTACGAGCAGTACTTC	CASRRGAYEQYF
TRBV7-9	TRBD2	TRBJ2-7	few	TGTGCCAGCAACCGCGGAGATAGCGGGAGTCTTAACGAGCAGTACTTC	CASNRGDSGSLNEQYF
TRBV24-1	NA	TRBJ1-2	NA	TGTGCCACCAGTGACGACACCTATGGCTACACCTTC	CATSDDTYGYTF
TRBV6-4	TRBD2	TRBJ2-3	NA	TGTGCCAGCAGTGAGAAGACTAGCGGCACAGATACGCAGTATTTT	CASSEKTSGTDTQYF
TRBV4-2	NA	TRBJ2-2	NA	TGTGCCAGCAGCCAAGATCACTCGACGGCCGGGGAGCTGTTTTTT	CASSQDHSTAGELFF
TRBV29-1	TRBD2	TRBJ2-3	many	TGCAGCGTAGTACTAGCGGGAGAGTGGTTTGTCACAGATACGCAGTATTTT	CSVVLAGEWFVTDTQYF
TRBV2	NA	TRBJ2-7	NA	TGTGCCAGCCGAAAGTCAGGGTTAGGTTACGAGCAGTACTTC	CASRKSGLGYEQYF
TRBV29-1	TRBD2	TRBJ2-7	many	TGCAGCGTTGAATCCGCTAGCGGGAGCACCTACGAGCAGTACTTC	CSVESASGSTYEQYF
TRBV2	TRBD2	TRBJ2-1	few	TGTGCCAGCACCGAGCTAGCGGGAGCACCGGGTGAGCAGTTCTTC	CASTELAGAPGEQFF
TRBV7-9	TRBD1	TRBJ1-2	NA	TGTGCCAGCAGCTTAGAGACAGGGGGAAACGGCTACACCTTC	CASSLETGGNGYTF
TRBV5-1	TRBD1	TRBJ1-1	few	TGCGCCAGCAGCCTACAAAACAGGGGGTACTATGACACTGAAGCTTTCTTT	CASSLQNRGYYDTEAFF
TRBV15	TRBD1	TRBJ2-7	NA	TGTGCCACCAGCAGAAGTGGACAGGACTACGAGCAGTACTTC	CATSRSGQDYEQYF
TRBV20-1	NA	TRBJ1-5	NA	TGCAGTGTCACGGACAGACTCTATAGCAATCAGCCCCAGCATTTT	CSVTDRLYSNQPQHF